Given below is one T cell receptor beta chain in context. The sample belongs to a study of blood T cell repertoires in COVID-19. The V and J ends lost 2 bases and 12 bases respectively, with 8 bases between them. The CDR3 totals 12 residues. Per the germline V gene, CDR1 is SNHLY and CDR2 is FYNNEI. This table comes from immunoSEQ multiplex PCR, and its TCRdb copy is limited to in-frame clones, with some not included. The data hold fewer than 250,000 clones, with about 83% observed a single time. The source of this sequence is a woman in her 50s with acute or convalescent COVID-19. The sequencing sample was made of peripheral blood. V and J are TRBV2 and TRBJ2-6; D gene ambiguous. The chain's CDR3 is CASSESLSVLTF. The CDR3 DNA reads TGTGCCAGCAGTGAAAGTCTCAGCGTCCTGACTTTC.